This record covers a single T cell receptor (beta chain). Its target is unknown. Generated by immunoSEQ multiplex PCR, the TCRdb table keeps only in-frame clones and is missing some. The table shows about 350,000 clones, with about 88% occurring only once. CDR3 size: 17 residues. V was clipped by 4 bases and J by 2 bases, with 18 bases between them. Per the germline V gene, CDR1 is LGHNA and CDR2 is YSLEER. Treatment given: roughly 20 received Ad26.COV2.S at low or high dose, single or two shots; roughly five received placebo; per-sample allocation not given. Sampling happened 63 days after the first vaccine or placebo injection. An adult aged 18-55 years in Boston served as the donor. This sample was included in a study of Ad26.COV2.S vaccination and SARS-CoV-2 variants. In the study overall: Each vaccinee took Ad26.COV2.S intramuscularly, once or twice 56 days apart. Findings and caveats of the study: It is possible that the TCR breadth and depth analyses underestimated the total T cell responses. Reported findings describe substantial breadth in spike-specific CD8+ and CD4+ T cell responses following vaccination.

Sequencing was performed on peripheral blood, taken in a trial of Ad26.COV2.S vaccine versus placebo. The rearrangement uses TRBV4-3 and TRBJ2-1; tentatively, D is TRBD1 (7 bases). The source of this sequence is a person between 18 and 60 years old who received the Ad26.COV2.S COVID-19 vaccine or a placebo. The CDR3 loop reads CASSPEGGTATYNEQFF. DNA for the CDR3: TGCGCCAGCAGCCCCGAAGGGGGGACAGCCACCTACAATGAGCAGTTCTTC.